Sequencing of this T cell receptor (beta chain) was carried out in a study of identical twins. Study-wide results and limits: Cross-sectional statistics, not tracking of the same donors, supported the conclusions. Fewer insertions were carried by abundant cord blood beta clonotypes, but none was seen in memory repertoires.

TCRdb itself ran the 5' RACE reads through MiXCR, one entry per CDR3 protein. The table records 500,000 to 650,000 distinct CDR3 sequences, roughly 7.1% of them present only once. V trimming: 4 bases; J trimming: 3 bases; junction bases outside the gene matches: 7. CDR1 and CDR2 from the germline V gene are KGHDR and SFDVKD. The CDR3 consists of 17 residues. This clonotype was seen only a few times. The target antigen is unknown. Every donor was a healthy Caucasian. A further study also used this sample, focusing on yellow fever vaccine responses in identical twins.

This TCR came from a woman between 18 and 30 years old in good health. This rearrangement joins TRBV24-1 to TRBJ2-2; the match to TRBD1 covers 10 bases. What was sequenced was PBMCs. CDR3 sequence reads: CATSDPGQGGYTGELFF. CDR3 coding DNA: TGTGCCACCAGTGACCCCGGACAGGGGGGATACACCGGGGAGCTGTTTTTT.